The 30 T cell receptor beta chains below all came from one sample that was sequenced in a study of blood T cell repertoires in COVID-19. Clones were sequenced by immunoSEQ multiplex PCR, and TCRdb holds only the in-frame ones, with some missing. The table records 130,000 to 150,000 clones, approximately 89% of them present only once. The sequenced sample was peripheral blood. All receptors come from a human donor in a cohort sampled during active COVID-19.

V gene TRBV7-3 combines with J gene TRBJ2-3, with D unclear. V dropped 4 bases and J dropped 3 bases, with 17 bases sitting between them. The CDR3 runs 16 residues. Germline V gives CDR1 SGHTA, CDR2 FQGTGA. The CDR3, as DNA: TGTGCCAGCAGCTCGTCTTTGACTGAATGGACAGATACGCAGTATTTT. Translated: CASSSSLTEWTDTQYF.

The chain carries TRBV6-2 or TRBV6-3 and TRBJ2-1; 7 bases line up with TRBD1. CDR3 length: 13 residues. V gave up 5 bases and J gave up 3 bases; unmatched junction bases: 1. In germline, CDR1 is MNHEY, CDR2 SVGEGT. The CDR3: CASSRDSYNEQFF. CDR3 bases: TGTGCCAGCAGTAGGGACAGCTACAATGAGCAGTTCTTC.

This clone appeared a few times. This chain connects TRBV5-1 to TRBJ1-2; D gene uncertain. The CDR3 has 12 amino acids. Germline V gene sequence: CDR1 SGHRS, CDR2 YFSETQ. V gave up 0 bases and J gave up 4 bases, with 4 bases separating them. The CDR3 DNA is TGCGCCAGCAGCTTGGACAGCTATGGCTACACCTTC. Translation gives CASSLDSYGYTF.

V usage is TRBV7-2 and J usage is TRBJ2-7, with D unresolved. Trimming removed 5 bases from V and 7 bases from J, with 21 bases in between. This CDR3 is built from 15 residues. Germline V gene sequence: CDR1 SGHTA, CDR2 FQGNSA. CDR3 region: CASSHNPATQREQYF. CDR3 DNA: TGTGCCAGCAGCCATAACCCGGCCACCCAGAGGGAGCAGTACTTC.

This clone has only one observation. The chain joins TRBV12-3 or TRBV12-4 to TRBJ2-7, with a weak D call TRBD2 (5 bases). CDR3 length equals 11 residues. V was pared by 6 bases and J by 2 bases, with 5 bases between. The CDR3 nucleotides are TGTGCCAGCAGCGGGACCTACGAGCAGTACTTC. It yields the protein CASSGTYEQYF.

This chain connects TRBV21-1 to TRBJ2-7; the D segment call TRBD2 is taken from the table without a DNA check. TRBV21-1 is flagged as a pseudogene. The CDR3 length is 14 residues. For the CDR3, the DNA is TGTGCCAGCAGCGCCACGGGAGGGGTTTACGAGCAGTACTTC. Translating it yields CASSATGGVYEQYF.

CDR3 amino acids: CASSQPLGSGTGELFF. As DNA, the CDR3 is TGTGCCAGCAGCCAACCCCTGGGTAGCGGAACCGGGGAGCTGTTTTTT. The V gene is TRBV3-1 (or the pseudogene TRBV3-2), the J gene TRBJ2-2; the D gene is possibly TRBD2 (6 bases). This CDR3 region has 16 residues. Trimming removed 2 bases from V and 5 bases from J, with 15 bases in between. Germline V gives CDR1 LGHDT, CDR2 YNNKEL (reference sequence).

V is TRBV10-3 and J is TRBJ2-3, with 10 bases identical to TRBD1. Germline-derived CDR1 and CDR2 are ENHRY and SYGVKD. Trimming took 7 bases from V and 3 from J; bases not matched to a gene: 7. The CDR3 totals 15 residues. The CDR3 loop is CAIKGTGDRTDTQYF. In DNA form, the CDR3 reads TGTGCCATCAAGGGGACAGGGGATCGGACAGATACGCAGTATTTT.

Regarding this clone: The junction departs from germline at one end; a sequencing error may be responsible. This chain connects TRBV30 to TRBJ1-2; D is unresolved. Germline lookup yields CDR1 GTSNPN and CDR2 SVGIG (reference sequence). The CDR3 has 12 residues. The chain's CDR3 is CAWSPGRVILFF. The CDR3 nucleotides are TGTGCCTGGAGTCCTGGGCGGGTAATCCTCTTCTTC.

V usage is TRBV6-5 and J usage is TRBJ1-3; D is unclear. Trimming pared 6 bases from V and 0 bases from J, leaving 12 bases between. The CDR3 is 15 amino acids. CDR1 is MNHEY, CDR2 SVGAGI, per germline. The CDR3 spells CASRITRDSGNTIYF. CDR3 bases: TGTGCCAGCAGAATCACTCGGGACTCTGGAAACACCATATATTTT.

V is TRBV10-3 and J is TRBJ2-1, with D possibly being TRBD2 (5 bases). V lost 0 bases and J 1 base, leaving 7 bases between the germline ends. From germline, CDR1 is ENHRY and CDR2 SYGVKD. This CDR3 is 15 amino acids long. The CDR3 reads CAISESRESYNEQFF. The CDR3 DNA is TGTGCCATCAGTGAGTCGAGGGAATCCTACAATGAGCAGTTCTTC.

V and J are TRBV18 and TRBJ1-5, with TRBD1 matching over 7 bases. The CDR3 totals 16 residues. After removal of 6 bases from V and 5 bases from J, the junction contained 13 bases not matched to a gene. The germline V gene encodes CDR1 KGHSH and CDR2 LQKENI. The CDR3 here is CASSRTGPAGDQPQHF. The CDR3 region has the DNA TGTGCCAGCTCCCGGACAGGTCCAGCCGGTGATCAGCCCCAGCATTTT.

This chain joins TRBV7-3 and TRBJ2-2; TRBD2 might be the D (6 bases). Between the trimmed V and J ends, which lost 4 bases and 3 bases, there was a span of 12 bases. Germline V gene data show CDR1 as SGHTA and CDR2 as FQGTGA. The CDR3 contains 15 residues. CDR3 in DNA: TGTGCCAGCAGCTCCCCCTTAGCGGACACCGGGGAGCTGTTTTTT. Translating gives CASSSPLADTGELFF.

The CDR3 bases are TGTGCCAGCAGAGGGGGGGTAACAACTAATGAAAAACTGTTTTTT. It translates to CASRGGVTTNEKLFF. V is TRBV2 and J is TRBJ1-4; perhaps TRBD1 as D (6 bases). Trimming removed 6 bases from V and 0 bases from J, with 11 bases in between. CDR1 is SNHLY and CDR2 is FYNNEI in the germline V gene. The CDR3 loop spans 15 amino acids.

This sequence joins TRBV3-1 (or the pseudogene TRBV3-2) and TRBJ2-1, with 9 bases lining up with TRBD1. CDR3 size: 15 residues. Unmatched junction bases numbered 14, after V lost 7 bases and J lost 10 bases. Germline lookup yields CDR1 LGHDT and CDR2 YNNKEL (reference sequence). The CDR3 coding sequence is TGTGCCAGCACCGAGGGGGACAGGGCCCAGAAGGAGCAGTTCTTC. It is translated as CASTEGDRAQKEQFF.

This clone has just a few counts. The chain has TRBV7-9 and TRBJ1-1; maybe TRBD1 (5 bases). CDR1 SEHNR and CDR2 FQNEAQ come from the germline V gene (reference sequence). V lost 5 bases and J 0 bases, leaving 10 bases between the germline ends. CDR3 length equals 14 residues. The chain's CDR3 is CASSRGGLNTEAFF. Written as DNA, the CDR3 is TGTGCCAGCAGCCGCGGGGGGTTGAACACTGAAGCTTTCTTT.

The V and J genes are TRBV6-1 and TRBJ2-1; 9 bases agree with TRBD2. Germline V gene sequence: CDR1 MNHNS, CDR2 SASEGT. This CDR3 contains 16 residues. Trimming at V came to 3 bases and at J to 2 bases, leaving 5 bases not matched to a gene. CDR3 in amino acids: CASSDSLAGTYNEQFF. The DNA for the CDR3 is TGTGCCAGCAGTGACAGCCTAGCGGGGACCTACAATGAGCAGTTCTTC.

Only one count was recorded for this clone. This chain links TRBV4-3 with TRBJ1-6; D remains ambiguous. Germline V gene lookup returns CDR1 LGHNA and CDR2 YSLEER. V lost 2 bases and J lost 7, with 21 bases in between. The CDR3 has 18 amino acids. DNA of the CDR3: TGCGCCAGCAGCCAATCTGGACTGTCCGGGTATAGGAATTCACCCCTCCACTTT. This codes for CASSQSGLSGYRNSPLHF.

This sequence joins TRBV7-2 and TRBJ1-2; TRBD1 matches 12 bases. Trimming cost V 0 bases and J 4 bases; bases outside gene matches: 3. The CDR3 is 16 amino acids. Looked up from germline, CDR1 is SGHTA and CDR2 is FQGNSA. CDR3: CASSLAGQGAFYGYTF. DNA of the CDR3: TGTGCCAGCAGCTTAGCGGGACAGGGGGCTTTCTATGGCTACACCTTC.

The rearrangement links TRBV4-1 to TRBJ2-6; TRBD2 agrees at 7 bases. The J segment lost 11 bases and the V segment lost 0 bases, leaving 7 bases of the junction unmatched. CDR1 is MGHRA and CDR2 is YSYEKL in the germline V gene. CDR3 length: 15 residues. In nucleotides, the CDR3 is TGCGCCAGCAGCCAAGAAACGGGGGGAGGGCACGTCCTGACTTTC. Translation: CASSQETGGGHVLTF.

The genes are TRBV3-1 (or the pseudogene TRBV3-2) and TRBJ2-7; a weak D match, TRBD1 (6 bases). Trimming removed 4 bases from V and 6 bases from J, with 16 bases in between. Germline-derived CDR1 and CDR2 are LGHDT and YNNKEL (reference sequence). The CDR3 sequence is 14 residues long. The CDR3 nucleotides read TGTGCCAGCAGCCGTACGGACAGTCTGCTCGAGCAGTACTTC. As protein: CASSRTDSLLEQYF.

There are many counts of this clone. The V gene is TRBV6-5, the J gene TRBJ1-6; 7 bases are shared with TRBD1. The trim removed 4 bases at V and 10 bases at J, leaving 7 bases unmatched. This CDR3 contains 14 residues. Germline-derived CDR1 and CDR2 are MNHEY and SVGAGI. CDR3 coding DNA: TGTGCCAGCAGTTTGGACAGGCTGCGGTCACCCCTCCACTTT. Amino acid sequence: CASSLDRLRSPLHF.

The chain couples TRBV30 to TRBJ1-3, with TRBD1 matching 8 bases. Germline CDR1 is GTSNPN and CDR2 is SVGIG (reference sequence). With 6 bases clipped from V and 3 bases from J, the junction kept 7 bases outside the gene matches. This CDR3 region has 14 residues. In DNA form, the CDR3 reads TGTGCCTGTCTCACAGGGGGGGGTGGAAACACCATATATTTT. Protein: CACLTGGGGNTIYF.

The chain links TRBV2 to TRBJ1-1; TRBD1 aligns across 7 bases. Trimming removed 7 bases from V and 5 bases from J; junction bases left unmatched: 7. The germline gives CDR1 SNHLY, CDR2 FYNNEI. This CDR3 has 13 residues. The chain's CDR3 is CASTTGAGTEAFF. The DNA of the CDR3 is TGTGCCAGCACCACAGGGGCAGGAACTGAAGCTTTCTTT.

V and J are TRBV28 and TRBJ1-1, with a tentative D call TRBD1 (6 bases). Trimming left V 6 bases short and J 3 bases short, with 11 bases between. Germline V lookup: CDR1 MDHEN, CDR2 SYDVKM. The CDR3 has 13 residues. The CDR3 DNA sequence: TGTGCCAGCAGACCGGACAGTTACACTGAAGCTTTCTTT. Translating it yields CASRPDSYTEAFF.

The CDR3 here is CASSLELAETQYF. The CDR3 DNA is TGCGCCAGCAGCTTGGAGCTAGCCGAGACCCAGTACTTC. This chain connects TRBV5-1 to TRBJ2-5, with a possible D match to TRBD2 (5 bases). The V end was cut by 0 bases, the J end by 5 bases, with 8 bases between. The CDR3 is 13 residues long. Germline CDR1 SGHRS, CDR2 YFSETQ.

This clone turned up a few times. The chain links TRBV6-5 to TRBJ1-1; a possible D gene is TRBD1 (6 bases). In germline, CDR1 is MNHEY, CDR2 SVGAGI. CDR3 length: 13 amino acids. V lost 11 bases and J lost 0, with 13 bases in between. This chain's CDR3 is CAGRGGVNTEAFF. Written as DNA, the CDR3 is TGTGCCGGCCGAGGGGGGGTGAACACTGAAGCTTTCTTT.

The genes are TRBV5-1 and TRBJ1-2; 7 bases line up with TRBD1. Trimming took 0 bases from V and 5 from J; bases not matched to a gene: 4. Germline assignment: CDR1 SGHRS and CDR2 YFSETQ. CDR3 length: 14 residues. CDR3 in DNA: TGCGCCAGCAGCTTGGAAGCAGGGGGATATGGCTACACCTTC. Protein: CASSLEAGGYGYTF. Together with reference TRBV5-1 and TRBJ1-2, the CDR3 gives the full variable domain: KAGVTQTPRYLIKTRGQQVTLSCSPISGHRSVSWYQQTPGQGLQFLFEYFSETQRNKGNFPGRFSGRQFSNSRSEMNVSTLELGDSALYLCASSLEAGGYGYTFGSGTRLTVV.

This sequence joins TRBV7-8 and TRBJ1-4; D remains ambiguous. The germline CDR1 and CDR2 sequences are SGHVS and FQNEAQ. This CDR3 is 15 amino acids long. Trimming pared 1 base from V and 8 bases from J, leaving 14 bases between. For the CDR3, the DNA is TGTGCCAGCAGCTTAGGAGATTTCGGCGGAGAAAAACTGTTTTTT. Amino acids: CASSLGDFGGEKLFF.

Regarding this clone: This CDR3 is also generated by other DNA sequences in the sample. J is TRBJ1-2 and V is TRBV27, with D uncertain. Germline V gene data show CDR1 as MNHEY and CDR2 as SMNVEV (reference sequence). The CDR3 length is 13 residues. V shed 2 bases and J shed 3 bases, with 7 bases lying between them. CDR3 in DNA: TGTGCCAGCAGTTTAAGGGAGGACTATGGCTACACCTTC. Amino acid sequence: CASSLREDYGYTF.